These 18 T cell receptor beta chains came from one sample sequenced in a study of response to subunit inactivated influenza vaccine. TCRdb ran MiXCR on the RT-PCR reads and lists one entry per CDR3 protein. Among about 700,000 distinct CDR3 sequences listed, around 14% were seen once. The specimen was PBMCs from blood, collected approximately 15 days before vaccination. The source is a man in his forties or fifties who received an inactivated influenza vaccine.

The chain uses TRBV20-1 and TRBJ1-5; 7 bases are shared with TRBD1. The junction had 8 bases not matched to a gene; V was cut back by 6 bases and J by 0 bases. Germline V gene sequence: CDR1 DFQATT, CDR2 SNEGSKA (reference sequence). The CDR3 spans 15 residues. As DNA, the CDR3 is TGCAGTGCACCGATGGGACAGTATAGCAATCAGCCCCAGCATTTT. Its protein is CSAPMGQYSNQPQHF.

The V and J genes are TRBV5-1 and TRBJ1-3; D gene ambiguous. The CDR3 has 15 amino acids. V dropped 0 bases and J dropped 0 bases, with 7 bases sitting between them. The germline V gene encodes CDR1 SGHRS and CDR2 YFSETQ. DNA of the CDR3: TGCGCCAGCAGCTTGGTGGGAAACTCTGGAAACACCATATATTTT. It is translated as CASSLVGNSGNTIYF.

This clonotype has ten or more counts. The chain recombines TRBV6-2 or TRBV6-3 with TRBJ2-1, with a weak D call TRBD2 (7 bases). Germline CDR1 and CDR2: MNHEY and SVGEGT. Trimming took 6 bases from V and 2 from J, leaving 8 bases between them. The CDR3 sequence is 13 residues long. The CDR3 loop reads CASSGGPYNEQFF. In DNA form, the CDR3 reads TGTGCCAGCAGCGGGGGGCCCTACAATGAGCAGTTCTTC.

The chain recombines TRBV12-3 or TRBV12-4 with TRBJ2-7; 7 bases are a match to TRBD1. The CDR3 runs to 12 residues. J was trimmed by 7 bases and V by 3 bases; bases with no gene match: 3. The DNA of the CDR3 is TGTGCCAGCAGTTTCGGACAGGAAGAGCAGTACTTC. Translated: CASSFGQEEQYF.

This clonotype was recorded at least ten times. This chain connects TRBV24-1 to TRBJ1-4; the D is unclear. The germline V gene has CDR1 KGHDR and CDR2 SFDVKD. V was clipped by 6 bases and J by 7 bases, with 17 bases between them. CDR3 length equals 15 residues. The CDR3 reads CATSSGPGPFEKLFF. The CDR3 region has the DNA TGTGCCACCAGTTCAGGACCCGGGCCCTTTGAAAAACTGTTTTTT.

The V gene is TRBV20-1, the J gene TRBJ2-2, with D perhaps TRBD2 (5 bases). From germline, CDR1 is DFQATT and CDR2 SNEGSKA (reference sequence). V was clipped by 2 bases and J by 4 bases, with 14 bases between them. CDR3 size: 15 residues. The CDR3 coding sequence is TGCAGTGCTAGACCCAACCCACTAGGCACCGGGGAGCTGTTTTTT. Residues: CSARPNPLGTGELFF.

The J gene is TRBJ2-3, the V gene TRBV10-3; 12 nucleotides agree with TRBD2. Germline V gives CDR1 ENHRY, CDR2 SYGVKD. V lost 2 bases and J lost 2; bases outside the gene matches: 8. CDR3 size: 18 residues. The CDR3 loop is CAISEVPGLAGNTDTQYF. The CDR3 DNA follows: TGTGCCATCAGTGAGGTCCCGGGACTAGCGGGTAACACAGATACGCAGTATTTT.

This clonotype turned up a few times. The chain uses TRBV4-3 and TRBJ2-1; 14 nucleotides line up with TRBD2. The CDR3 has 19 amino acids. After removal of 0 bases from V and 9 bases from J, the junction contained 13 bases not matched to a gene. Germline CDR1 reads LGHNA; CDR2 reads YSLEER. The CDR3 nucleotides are TGCGCCAGCAGCCAAGATCTGGGCGGACTAGCGGGAGGTAGGACTGAGCAGTTCTTC. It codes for CASSQDLGGLAGGRTEQFF.

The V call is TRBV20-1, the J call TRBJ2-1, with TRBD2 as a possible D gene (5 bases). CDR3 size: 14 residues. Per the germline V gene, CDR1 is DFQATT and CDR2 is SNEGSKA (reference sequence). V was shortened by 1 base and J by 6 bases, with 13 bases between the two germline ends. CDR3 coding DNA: TGCAGTGCTAGAGTACAGTTGGGGAGCAATGAGCAGTTCTTC. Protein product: CSARVQLGSNEQFF.

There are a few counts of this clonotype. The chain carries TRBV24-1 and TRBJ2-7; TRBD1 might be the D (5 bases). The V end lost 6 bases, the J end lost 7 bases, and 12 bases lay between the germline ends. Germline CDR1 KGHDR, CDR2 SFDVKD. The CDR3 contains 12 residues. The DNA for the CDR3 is TGTGCCACCAGTCGAGGAAAGGGGGAGCAGTACTTC. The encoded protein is CATSRGKGEQYF.

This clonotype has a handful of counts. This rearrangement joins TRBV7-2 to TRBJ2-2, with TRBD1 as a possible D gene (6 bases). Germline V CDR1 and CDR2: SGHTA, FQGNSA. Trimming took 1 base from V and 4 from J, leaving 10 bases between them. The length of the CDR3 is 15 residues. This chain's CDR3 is CASSLDRAPTGELFF. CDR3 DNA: TGTGCCAGCAGCTTAGACAGGGCCCCCACCGGGGAGCTGTTTTTT.

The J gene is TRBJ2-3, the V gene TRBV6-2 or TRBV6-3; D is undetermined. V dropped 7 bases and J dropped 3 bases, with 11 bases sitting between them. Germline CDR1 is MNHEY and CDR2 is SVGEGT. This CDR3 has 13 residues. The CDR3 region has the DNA TGTGCCAGCACCGACTGGGGTACAGATACGCAGTATTTT. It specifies CASTDWGTDTQYF.

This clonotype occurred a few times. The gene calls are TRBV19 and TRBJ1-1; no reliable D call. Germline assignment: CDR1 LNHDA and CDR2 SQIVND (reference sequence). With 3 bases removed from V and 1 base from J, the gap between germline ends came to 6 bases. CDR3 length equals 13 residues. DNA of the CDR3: TGTGCCAGTAGTATGCAAGGGAACACTGAAGCTTTCTTT. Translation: CASSMQGNTEAFF.

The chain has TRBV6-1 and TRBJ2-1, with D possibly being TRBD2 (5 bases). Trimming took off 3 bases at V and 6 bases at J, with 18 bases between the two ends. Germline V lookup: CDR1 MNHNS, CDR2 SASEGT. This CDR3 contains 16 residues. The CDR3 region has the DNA TGTGCCAGCAGTGAGGGCCGGGCCATCCTAGCCAATGAGCAGTTCTTC. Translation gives CASSEGRAILANEQFF.

CDR3 sequence reads: CASSVGQTRETQYF. The CDR3 nucleotides are TGCGCCAGCAGCGTGGGACAAACCCGAGAGACCCAGTACTTC. This rearrangement joins TRBV5-1 to TRBJ2-5, with a possible D match to TRBD1 (6 bases). V was clipped by 4 bases and J by 4 bases, with 14 bases between them. Looked up from germline, CDR1 is SGHRS and CDR2 is YFSETQ. The CDR3 totals 14 residues. Drawing the rest from reference TRBV5-1 and TRBJ2-5, the complete variable domain is KAGVTQTPRYLIKTRGQQVTLSCSPISGHRSVSWYQQTPGQGLQFLFEYFSETQRNKGNFPGRFSGRQFSNSRSEMNVSTLELGDSALYLCASSVGQTRETQYFGPGTRLLVL.

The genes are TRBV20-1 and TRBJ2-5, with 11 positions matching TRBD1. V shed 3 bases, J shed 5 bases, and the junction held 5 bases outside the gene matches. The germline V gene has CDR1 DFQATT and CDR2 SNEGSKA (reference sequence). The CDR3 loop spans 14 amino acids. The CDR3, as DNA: TGCAGTGCTAGCCGGACAGGGGGCGTGGAGACCCAGTACTTC. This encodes CSASRTGGVETQYF.

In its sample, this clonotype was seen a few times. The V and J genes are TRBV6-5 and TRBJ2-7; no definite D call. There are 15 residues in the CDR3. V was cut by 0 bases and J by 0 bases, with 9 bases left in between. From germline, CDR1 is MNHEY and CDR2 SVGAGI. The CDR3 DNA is TGTGCCAGCAGTTACTCGTTCAGGAGCTCCTACGAGCAGTACTTC. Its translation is CASSYSFRSSYEQYF.

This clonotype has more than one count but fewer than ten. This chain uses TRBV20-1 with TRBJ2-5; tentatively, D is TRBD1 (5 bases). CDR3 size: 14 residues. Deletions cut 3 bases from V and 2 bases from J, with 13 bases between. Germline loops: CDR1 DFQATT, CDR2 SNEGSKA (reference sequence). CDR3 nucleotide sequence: TGCAGTGCTAGTCCCCAGGGTTGGCAAGAGACCCAGTACTTC. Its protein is CSASPQGWQETQYF.